The 17 T cell receptor beta chains below all came from one sample that was sequenced in a study of OX40 agonist ivuxolimab in advanced cancers. Repertoires were generated with immunoSEQ multiplex PCR, while TCRdb's copy carries only in-frame clones and drops some. Counted here are tens of thousands of clones, roughly 88% occurring once; the ten biggest clones make up about 1%. Source: CD4+ or CD8+ T cells sorted from blood, taken in a trial of the OX40 agonist ivuxolimab. Source of these receptors: an adult with an advanced solid tumor such as melanoma, head and neck, liver or kidney cancer.

V and J are TRBV6-6 and TRBJ2-5, with D perhaps being TRBD1 or TRBD2 (6 bases each). The CDR3 loop spans 15 amino acids. Germline-derived CDR1 and CDR2 are MNHNY and SVGAGI (reference sequence). The V end lost 7 bases, the J end lost 5 bases, and 20 bases lay between the germline ends. The CDR3 region is CASTDIGGGRETQYF. CDR3 nucleotide sequence: TGTGCCAGCACCGACATTGGAGGGGGTCGGGAGACCCAGTACTTC.

The V call is TRBV7-2, the J call TRBJ1-5, with D possibly matching TRBD1 (6 bases). CDR1 is SGHTA, CDR2 FQGNSA, per germline. The CDR3 is 15 residues long. Trimming stripped 1 base from V and 3 bases from J, with 10 bases between. CDR3 in DNA: TGTGCCAGCAGCTTAGTCGTGGGGGCCAATCAGCCCCAGCATTTT. Translating it yields CASSLVVGANQPQHF.

This sequence joins TRBV11-2 and TRBJ2-3, with 9 nucleotides matching TRBD1. CDR3 length: 14 residues. The junction had 10 bases not matched to a gene; V was cut back by 9 bases and J by 6 bases. The germline gives CDR1 SGHAT, CDR2 FQNNGV. DNA of the CDR3: TGTGCCAGTGGCTACAGGGGGCCCGCGGATACGCAGTATTTT. Encoded protein: CASGYRGPADTQYF.

This sequence joins TRBV9 and TRBJ2-7; TRBD1 matches at 8 bases. Germline V gene data show CDR1 as SGDLS and CDR2 as YYNGEE. This CDR3 has 15 residues. With V trimmed by 4 bases and J by 8 bases, 14 bases remained unmatched. CDR3: CASSPRTGPFVKQYF. For the CDR3, the DNA is TGTGCCAGCAGCCCCAGGACAGGGCCGTTCGTGAAGCAGTACTTC.

This clone turned up a few times. This chain joins TRBV6-6 and TRBJ2-4, with D possibly being TRBD1 or TRBD2 (7 bases each). CDR1 MNHNY and CDR2 SVGAGI come from the germline V gene (reference sequence). V was shortened by 7 bases and J by 6 bases, with 16 bases between the two germline ends. There are 14 residues in the CDR3. The CDR3 loop reads CASTIQGGANIQYF. CDR3 DNA: TGTGCCAGCACTATTCAGGGGGGGGCAAACATTCAGTACTTC.

This clone was detected only once. CDR3 coding DNA: TGTGCCAGAAGCTTGTCGCTTCAGGGGGCCGCCTACAATGAGCAGTTCTTC. Its protein is CARSLSLQGAAYNEQFF. The chain recombines TRBV5-3 with TRBJ2-1; 8 positions agree with TRBD1. TRBV5-3 is an ORF, and what it does is uncertain. The V segment lost 1 base and the J segment 2 bases; nucleotides outside the gene matches: 8. CDR3 length: 17 residues.

This chain uses TRBV28 with TRBJ1-3; no clear D gene. The germline V gene encodes CDR1 MDHEN and CDR2 SYDVKM. The CDR3 covers 15 residues. Deletions cut 6 bases from V and 0 bases from J, with 12 bases between. The CDR3 reads CASSETAYSGNTIYF. The CDR3 DNA reads TGTGCCAGCAGCGAAACGGCATACTCTGGAAACACCATATATTTT.

This clone was seen a few times. The V and J genes are TRBV19 and TRBJ1-5, with a tentative D call TRBD1 (5 bases). Per germline, CDR1 LNHDA and CDR2 SQIVND (reference sequence). The CDR3 is 18 residues long. Deletions cut 3 bases from V and 5 bases from J, with 23 bases between. DNA for the CDR3: TGTGCCAGTAGTATTTTGGCAGGGAGGGGAAGTGTGTATCAGCCCCAGCATTTT. Translation: CASSILAGRGSVYQPQHF.

CDR3 protein: CASSQGGGEKLFF. The CDR3 bases are TGCGCCAGCAGCCAAGGAGGCGGTGAAAAACTGTTTTTT. The chain recombines TRBV4-3 with TRBJ1-4, with D unresolved. Deletions cut 1 base from V and 7 bases from J, with 7 bases between. The CDR3 has 13 amino acids. Per germline, CDR1 LGHNA and CDR2 YSLEER.

This clone appeared a few times. J is TRBJ1-6 and V is TRBV28; tentative D call: TRBD1 (6 bases). The V gene lost 5 bases and the J gene lost 5 bases, with 13 bases spanning the gap. CDR1 and CDR2 (germline): MDHEN, SYDVKM. CDR3 length equals 15 residues. CDR3 DNA: TGTGCCAGCAGTGGAGGGGGACGGAATAATTCACCCCTCCACTTT. Its protein is CASSGGGRNNSPLHF.

The V gene is TRBV27, the J gene TRBJ1-4; 10 bases fit TRBD1. V gave up 4 bases and J gave up 8 bases; unmatched junction bases: 7. CDR3 length: 15 amino acids. Germline CDR1 MNHEY, CDR2 SMNVEV (reference sequence). The CDR3 loop is CASSSDRGLREKLFF. Written as DNA, the CDR3 is TGTGCCAGCAGTTCCGACAGGGGGCTAAGGGAAAAACTGTTTTTT.

With respect to this clone: The junction does not match germline at one end; this may be a read error. The chain has TRBV15 and TRBJ1-5; D gene ambiguous. Germline-derived CDR1 and CDR2 are LNHNV and YYDKDF (reference sequence). The CDR3 consists of 17 residues. Here the CDR3 reads CATRREMAVDSNQPQHF. CDR3 nucleotide sequence: TGTGCCACCCGCAGAGAAATGGCAGTTGATAGCAATCAGCCCCAGCATTTT.

The chain carries TRBV2 and TRBJ1-2; D gene ambiguous. V dropped 2 bases and J dropped 5 bases, with 9 bases sitting between them. The CDR3 has 13 amino acids. Germline loops: CDR1 SNHLY, CDR2 FYNNEI. CDR3 protein: CASSENSNYGYTF. CDR3 DNA: TGTGCCAGCAGTGAAAATAGCAATTATGGCTACACCTTC.

V gene TRBV27 combines with J gene TRBJ2-1, with D possibly TRBD2 on 7 matching bases. This CDR3 region has 14 residues. V lost 6 bases and J 4 bases, leaving 13 bases between the germline ends. The germline V gene encodes CDR1 MNHEY and CDR2 SMNVEV (reference sequence). In DNA, the CDR3 is TGTGCCAGCAGCTTGGGGGGGCTATACAATGAGCAGTTCTTC. Translation: CASSLGGLYNEQFF.

This clone was detected only a few times. The genes are TRBV6-5 and TRBJ2-5; 8 bases map to TRBD1. V lost 6 bases to trimming and J lost 5 bases; unmatched junction nucleotides: 5. The germline V gene encodes CDR1 MNHEY and CDR2 SVGAGI. The CDR3 runs to 13 residues. CDR3 protein: CASRRTGTETQYF. The CDR3 DNA reads TGTGCCAGCAGAAGGACAGGGACGGAGACCCAGTACTTC.

The chain carries TRBV19 and TRBJ1-1; D is unresolved. CDR1 is LNHDA, CDR2 SQIVND, per germline (reference sequence). The V gene lost 2 bases and the J gene lost 0 bases, with 7 bases spanning the gap. The CDR3 is 14 residues long. In nucleotides, the CDR3 is TGTGCCAGTAGTATACCGCCGATGAACACTGAAGCTTTCTTT. Amino acid sequence: CASSIPPMNTEAFF.

This chain uses TRBV5-1 with TRBJ1-5; 9 bases agree with TRBD1. Trimming took 3 bases from V and 6 from J; bases not matched to a gene: 1. The CDR3 has 13 amino acids. Germline CDR1 reads SGHRS; CDR2 reads YFSETQ. CDR3 amino acids: CASSSGQGQPQHF. The DNA of the CDR3 is TGCGCCAGCAGCTCGGGACAGGGTCAGCCCCAGCATTTT.